Listed below are T cell receptor beta chains from one sample, sequenced in a study of T cell responses to AZD1222 COVID-19 vaccine. TCRdb keeps only in-frame clones here, not all; method: immunoSEQ multiplex PCR. The sample lists approximately 180,000 clones; about 93% were seen once. The material sequenced was peripheral blood, taken 28 days after the second dose of the MenACWY control vaccine. These receptor sequences come from an adult who received the MenACWY meningococcal vaccine as a control. The CDR3 runs from the conserved cysteine through the conserved F or W. Each record gives: clone size, D gene, V gene, J gene, CDR3 DNA, CDR3 protein. The D gene is left open where the match is weak. Rows give clone size only sometimes, using once, few, many, or a class for an expanded clone.

clone_size: NA
d_call: NA
v_call: TRBV6-2/TRBV6-3
j_call: TRBJ1-5
cdr3_nt: TGTGCCAGCAGTTACCGGCCCCAGGGTCAGCCCCAGCATTTT
cdr3_aa: CASSYRPQGQPQHF

clone_size: NA
d_call: TRBD1
v_call: TRBV19
j_call: TRBJ2-2
cdr3_nt: TGTGCCAGTAGACCACTCGGGGACAGGCCAGGGACCGGGGAGCTGTTTTTT
cdr3_aa: CASRPLGDRPGTGELFF

clone_size: NA
d_call: NA
v_call: TRBV6-4
j_call: TRBJ1-1
cdr3_nt: TGTGCCAGCAGTCCTGGGCCGGGGAACACTGAAGCTTTCTTT
cdr3_aa: CASSPGPGNTEAFF

clone_size: NA
d_call: TRBD1
v_call: TRBV5-5
j_call: TRBJ1-1
cdr3_nt: TGTGCCAGCAGCTTTCGCCCGCCAGGGGGCTTGGCCACTGAAGCTTTCTTT
cdr3_aa: CASSFRPPGGLATEAFF

clone_size: NA
d_call: NA
v_call: TRBV7-3
j_call: TRBJ2-2
cdr3_nt: TGTGCCAGCAGCCCTGGGGGGGCTGGCACCGGGGAGCTGTTTTTT
cdr3_aa: CASSPGGAGTGELFF

clone_size: NA
d_call: NA
v_call: TRBV3-1/TRBV3-2
j_call: TRBJ1-2
cdr3_nt: TGTGCCAGCAGCCAGAAGCCAAATGGCTACACCTTC
cdr3_aa: CASSQKPNGYTF

clone_size: NA
d_call: TRBD1
v_call: TRBV5-4
j_call: TRBJ1-1
cdr3_nt: TGTGCCAGCAGCAAAGGACAGGTCTTTGAAGCTTTCTTT
cdr3_aa: CASSKGQVFEAFF

clone_size: NA
d_call: NA
v_call: TRBV28
j_call: TRBJ1-1
cdr3_nt: TGTGCCAGCAGTTTAGTGTATGTGGGGGGGAACACTGAAGCTTTCTTT
cdr3_aa: CASSLVYVGGNTEAFF

clone_size: NA
d_call: TRBD2
v_call: TRBV3-1/TRBV3-2
j_call: TRBJ2-3
cdr3_nt: TGTGCCAGCAGCGCCACTAGCGGGGGCACAGATACGCAGTATTTT
cdr3_aa: CASSATSGGTDTQYF

clone_size: once
d_call: NA
v_call: TRBV5-5
j_call: TRBJ1-2
cdr3_nt: TGTGCCAGCAGCTTGTATGGGAACACCGGGGGCTACACCTTC
cdr3_aa: CASSLYGNTGGYTF

clone_size: NA
d_call: NA
v_call: TRBV2
j_call: TRBJ2-1
cdr3_nt: TGTGCCAGCAGTGAAGTCCCGACCTTCAGCTCCTACAATGAGCAGTTCTTC
cdr3_aa: CASSEVPTFSSYNEQFF

clone_size: NA
d_call: NA
v_call: TRBV19
j_call: TRBJ1-2
cdr3_nt: TGTGCCAGTAGTATATCGGCGGGGAATAAGGGCTACACCTTC
cdr3_aa: CASSISAGNKGYTF

clone_size: NA
d_call: NA
v_call: TRBV6-5
j_call: TRBJ1-4
cdr3_nt: TGTGCCAGCAGTTACCGACAAGGCACCAATGAAAAACTGTTTTTT
cdr3_aa: CASSYRQGTNEKLFF

clone_size: NA
d_call: NA
v_call: TRBV7-2
j_call: TRBJ1-1
cdr3_nt: TGTGCCAGCAGCTTAGCTAGGACAGTAGAAGCTTTCTTT
cdr3_aa: CASSLARTVEAFF

clone_size: NA
d_call: NA
v_call: TRBV12-2
j_call: TRBJ1-5
cdr3_nt: TGTGCAAGTCGTCCCCCAGCGAGGGGGAGGTGTCAGCCCCAGCATTTT
cdr3_aa: CASRPPARGRCQPQHF

clone_size: NA
d_call: NA
v_call: TRBV9
j_call: TRBJ2-3
cdr3_nt: TGTGCCAGCAGCGTAGACGGAGGGGGGACAGATACGCAGTATTTT
cdr3_aa: CASSVDGGGTDTQYF

clone_size: once
d_call: NA
v_call: TRBV6-5
j_call: TRBJ1-4
cdr3_nt: TGTGCCAGCGGGAAGGGGCGGGGTGAAAAACTGTTTTTT
cdr3_aa: CASGKGRGEKLFF

clone_size: NA
d_call: TRBD1
v_call: TRBV7-8
j_call: TRBJ1-2
cdr3_nt: TGTGCCAGCAGCCCCCGGGACAGCGGCCCCTATGGCTACACCTTC
cdr3_aa: CASSPRDSGPYGYTF

clone_size: NA
d_call: NA
v_call: TRBV5-1
j_call: TRBJ2-1
cdr3_nt: TGCGCCAGCAGCTTTGGGACTCGACACCATGAGCAGTTCTTC
cdr3_aa: CASSFGTRHHEQFF

clone_size: NA
d_call: NA
v_call: TRBV2
j_call: TRBJ1-6
cdr3_nt: TGTGCCAGCAGTGCCCCCCTCCACTTT
cdr3_aa: CASSAPLHF

clone_size: NA
d_call: NA
v_call: TRBV2
j_call: TRBJ1-5
cdr3_nt: TGTGCCAGCAGTGAAGTTGGACCTCGTGGCAATCAGCCCCAGCATTTT
cdr3_aa: CASSEVGPRGNQPQHF

clone_size: once
d_call: TRBD1
v_call: TRBV18
j_call: TRBJ1-3
cdr3_nt: TGTGCCAGCCAGCGGGACAGCAACTCTGGAAACACCATATATTTT
cdr3_aa: CASQRDSNSGNTIYF

clone_size: NA
d_call: TRBD1
v_call: TRBV7-8
j_call: TRBJ1-2
cdr3_nt: TGTGCCAGCAGCCATTCCCGGAAGACAGGGGGTTTAGGTGGCTACACCTTC
cdr3_aa: CASSHSRKTGGLGGYTF

clone_size: NA
d_call: TRBD1
v_call: TRBV5-1
j_call: TRBJ1-1
cdr3_nt: TGCGCCAGCAGCTTGGTAGACAGGGCGGACGTCGACACTGAAGCTTTCTTT
cdr3_aa: CASSLVDRADVDTEAFF

clone_size: NA
d_call: TRBD1
v_call: TRBV19
j_call: TRBJ1-6
cdr3_nt: TGTGCCAGTAGGGTCGGACAGGGCCACAATTCACCCCTCCACTTT
cdr3_aa: CASRVGQGHNSPLHF

clone_size: NA
d_call: TRBD1
v_call: TRBV2
j_call: TRBJ1-6
cdr3_nt: TGTGCCAGCAGTGAGAACAGGGGAAATTCACCCCTCCACTTT
cdr3_aa: CASSENRGNSPLHF

clone_size: NA
d_call: NA
v_call: TRBV9
j_call: TRBJ1-4
cdr3_nt: TGTGCCAGCAGCCCGCGACGGGACCTGGCTAATGAAAAACTGTTTTTT
cdr3_aa: CASSPRRDLANEKLFF

clone_size: NA
d_call: TRBD2
v_call: TRBV2
j_call: TRBJ2-7
cdr3_nt: TGTGCCAGCAGTCCCGGGACTAGCTACGAGCAGTACTTC
cdr3_aa: CASSPGTSYEQYF

clone_size: NA
d_call: NA
v_call: TRBV6-4
j_call: TRBJ1-1
cdr3_nt: TGTGCCAGCAGTGAGCAAGGACTCGCCGGGGCTGAAGCTTTCTTT
cdr3_aa: CASSEQGLAGAEAFF

clone_size: once
d_call: NA
v_call: TRBV18
j_call: TRBJ1-5
cdr3_nt: TGTGCCAGCTCCTTGGGGGGCACAAGCAATCAGCCCCAGCATTTT
cdr3_aa: CASSLGGTSNQPQHF

clone_size: NA
d_call: NA
v_call: TRBV6-2/TRBV6-3
j_call: TRBJ2-2
cdr3_nt: TGTGCCAGCAGTCCACAGGGTTTACTGACCGGGGAGCTGTTTTTT
cdr3_aa: CASSPQGLLTGELFF

clone_size: NA
d_call: TRBD2
v_call: TRBV11-2
j_call: TRBJ2-2
cdr3_nt: TGTGCCAGCAGCTTGCGGGGGGGCGGGGAGCTGTTTTTT
cdr3_aa: CASSLRGGGELFF

clone_size: NA
d_call: NA
v_call: TRBV4-3
j_call: TRBJ1-1
cdr3_nt: TGCGCCAGCAGCCAAGCCCCCACCAGGGGACACCAGAACACTGAAGCTTTCTTT
cdr3_aa: CASSQAPTRGHQNTEAFF

clone_size: NA
d_call: NA
v_call: TRBV19
j_call: TRBJ1-1
cdr3_nt: TGTGCCAGTAGTTGGAGGAGGAACACTGAAGCTTTCTTT
cdr3_aa: CASSWRRNTEAFF

clone_size: NA
d_call: TRBD1
v_call: TRBV27
j_call: TRBJ1-2
cdr3_nt: TGTGCCAGCAGTTTTGGGACAGGGCATCACTATGGCTACACCTTC
cdr3_aa: CASSFGTGHHYGYTF

clone_size: NA
d_call: TRBD2
v_call: TRBV19
j_call: TRBJ2-3
cdr3_nt: TGTGCCACCGACGGTGGGAGGGAAGCAGATACGCAGTATTTT
cdr3_aa: CATDGGREADTQYF

clone_size: NA
d_call: TRBD1
v_call: TRBV11-2
j_call: TRBJ1-2
cdr3_nt: TGTGCCAGCAGCTTAGACGGGGACAGGGTTTATGGCTACACCTTC
cdr3_aa: CASSLDGDRVYGYTF

clone_size: NA
d_call: TRBD1
v_call: TRBV7-8
j_call: TRBJ1-6
cdr3_nt: TGTGCCAGCACCGGGCAGGGGGATTCACCCCTCCACTTT
cdr3_aa: CASTGQGDSPLHF

clone_size: NA
d_call: NA
v_call: TRBV11-2
j_call: TRBJ1-6
cdr3_nt: TGTGCCAGCAGCCCCACTCGGAGCACTAATTCACCCCTCCACTTT
cdr3_aa: CASSPTRSTNSPLHF

clone_size: NA
d_call: NA
v_call: TRBV3-1/TRBV3-2
j_call: TRBJ1-5
cdr3_nt: TGTGCCAGCAGCGATTTTGGCAATCAGCCCCAGCATTTT
cdr3_aa: CASSDFGNQPQHF

clone_size: once
d_call: NA
v_call: TRBV23-1
j_call: TRBJ1-5
cdr3_nt: TGCGCCAGCATCCCGTCTGCAGTGTATAGCAATCAGCCCCAGCATTTT
cdr3_aa: CASIPSAVYSNQPQHF

clone_size: NA
d_call: TRBD1
v_call: TRBV5-5
j_call: TRBJ1-1
cdr3_nt: TGTGCCAGCAGCTCGAGGACAGGGAACACTGAAGCTTTCTTT
cdr3_aa: CASSSRTGNTEAFF

clone_size: NA
d_call: NA
v_call: TRBV7-5
j_call: TRBJ1-1
cdr3_nt: TGTGTCAGAAGCCTTTTGACTGAGAACACTGAAGCTTTCTTT
cdr3_aa: CVRSLLTENTEAFF

clone_size: NA
d_call: NA
v_call: TRBV6-5
j_call: TRBJ1-4
cdr3_nt: TGTGCCAGCAGTTACTCGACGTCCAATGAAAAACTGTTTTTT
cdr3_aa: CASSYSTSNEKLFF

clone_size: NA
d_call: TRBD2
v_call: TRBV4-2
j_call: TRBJ2-1
cdr3_nt: TGTGCCAGCAGCCAAGGCTGGCGGGGGGGCATCGATGAGCAGTTCTTC
cdr3_aa: CASSQGWRGGIDEQFF

clone_size: NA
d_call: NA
v_call: TRBV6-5
j_call: TRBJ2-3
cdr3_nt: TGTGCCAGCTCCTCGGGGGTGGGCACAGATACGCAGTATTTT
cdr3_aa: CASSSGVGTDTQYF

clone_size: NA
d_call: TRBD1
v_call: TRBV4-1
j_call: TRBJ1-5
cdr3_nt: TGCGCCAGCAGCCAAGGACAGGGGGCCAATCAGCCCCAGCATTTT
cdr3_aa: CASSQGQGANQPQHF

clone_size: NA
d_call: TRBD1
v_call: TRBV30
j_call: TRBJ1-5
cdr3_nt: TGTGCCTGGAGTGCAAGGGACAGGGACAATCAGCCCCAGCATTTT
cdr3_aa: CAWSARDRDNQPQHF